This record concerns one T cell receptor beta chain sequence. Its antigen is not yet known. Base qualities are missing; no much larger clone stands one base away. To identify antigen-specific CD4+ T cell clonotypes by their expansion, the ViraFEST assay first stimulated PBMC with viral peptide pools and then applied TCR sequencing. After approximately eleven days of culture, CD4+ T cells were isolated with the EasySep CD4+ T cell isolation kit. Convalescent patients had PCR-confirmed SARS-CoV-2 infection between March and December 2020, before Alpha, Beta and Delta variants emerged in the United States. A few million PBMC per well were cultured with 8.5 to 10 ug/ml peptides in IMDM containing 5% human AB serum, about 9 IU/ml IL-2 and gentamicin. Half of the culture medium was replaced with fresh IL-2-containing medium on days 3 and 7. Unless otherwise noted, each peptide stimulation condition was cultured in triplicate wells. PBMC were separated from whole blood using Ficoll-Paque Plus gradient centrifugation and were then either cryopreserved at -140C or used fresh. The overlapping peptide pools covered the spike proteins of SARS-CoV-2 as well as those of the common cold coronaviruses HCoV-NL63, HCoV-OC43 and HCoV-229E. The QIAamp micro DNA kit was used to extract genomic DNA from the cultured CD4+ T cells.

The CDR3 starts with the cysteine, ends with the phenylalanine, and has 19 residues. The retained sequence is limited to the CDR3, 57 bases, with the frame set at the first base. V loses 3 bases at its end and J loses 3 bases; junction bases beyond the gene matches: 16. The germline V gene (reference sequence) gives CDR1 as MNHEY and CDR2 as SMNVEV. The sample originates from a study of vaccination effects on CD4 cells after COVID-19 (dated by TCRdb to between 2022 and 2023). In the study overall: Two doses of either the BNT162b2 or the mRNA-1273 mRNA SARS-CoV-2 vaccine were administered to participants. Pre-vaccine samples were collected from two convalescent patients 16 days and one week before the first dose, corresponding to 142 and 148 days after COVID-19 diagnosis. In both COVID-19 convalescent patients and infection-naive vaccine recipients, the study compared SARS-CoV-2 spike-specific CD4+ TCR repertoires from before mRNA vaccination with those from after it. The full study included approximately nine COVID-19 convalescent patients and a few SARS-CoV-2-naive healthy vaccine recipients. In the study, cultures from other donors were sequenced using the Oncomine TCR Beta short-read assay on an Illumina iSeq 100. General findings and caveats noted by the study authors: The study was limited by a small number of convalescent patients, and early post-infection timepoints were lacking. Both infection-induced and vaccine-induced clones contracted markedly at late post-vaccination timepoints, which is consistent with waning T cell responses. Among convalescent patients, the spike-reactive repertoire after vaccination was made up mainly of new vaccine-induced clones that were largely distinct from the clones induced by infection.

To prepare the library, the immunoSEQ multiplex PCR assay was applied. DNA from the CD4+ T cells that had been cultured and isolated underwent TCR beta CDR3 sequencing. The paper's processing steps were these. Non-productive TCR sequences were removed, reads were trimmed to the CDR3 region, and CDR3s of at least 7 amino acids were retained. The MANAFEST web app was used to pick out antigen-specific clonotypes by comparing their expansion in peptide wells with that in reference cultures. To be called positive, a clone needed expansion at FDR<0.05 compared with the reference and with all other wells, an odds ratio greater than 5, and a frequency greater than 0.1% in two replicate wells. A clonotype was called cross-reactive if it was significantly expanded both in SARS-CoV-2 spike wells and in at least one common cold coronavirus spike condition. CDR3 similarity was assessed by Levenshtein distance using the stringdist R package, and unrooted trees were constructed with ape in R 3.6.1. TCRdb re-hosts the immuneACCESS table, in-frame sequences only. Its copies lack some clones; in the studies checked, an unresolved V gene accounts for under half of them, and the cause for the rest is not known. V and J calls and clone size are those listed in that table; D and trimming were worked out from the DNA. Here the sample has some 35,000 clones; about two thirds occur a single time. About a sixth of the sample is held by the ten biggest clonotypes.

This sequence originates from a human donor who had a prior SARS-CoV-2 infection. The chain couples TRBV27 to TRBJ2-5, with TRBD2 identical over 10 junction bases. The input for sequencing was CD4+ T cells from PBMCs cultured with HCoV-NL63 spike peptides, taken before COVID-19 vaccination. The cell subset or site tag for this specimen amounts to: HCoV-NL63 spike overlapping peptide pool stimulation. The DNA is TGTGCCAGCAGTTTCTCGGCAAGGGGGCTAGCGGGAGTTGAAGAGACCCAGTACTTC. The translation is CASSFSARGLAGVEETQYF.